The TCR beta chain under discussion was sequenced for a study of T-cell memory formation after mild COVID-19. Study information: Largely donor-specific sequence clusters came from a couple of donors. Study results and limitations: Balance between CD4 and CD8 was seen in clones contracting day 15 to 85, and a CD4+ lean was seen in later expanders.

Constant-segment primers served in 5'RACE that generated TCR alpha and TCR beta cDNA libraries bearing sample barcodes and UMIs. TCRdb analysed the 5' RACE reads with MiXCR anew, one entry per CDR3 protein. The sample has just over 400,000 distinct CDR3 sequences, more than 20% seen once. This clonotype was counted once. The antigen is not known. V gave up 1 base and J gave up 1 base, with 15 bases separating them. CDR1 is DFQATT, CDR2 SNEGSKA, per germline (reference sequence). The CDR3 loop spans 16 amino acids. The chain recombines TRBV20-1 with TRBJ2-3; D may be TRBD2 (6 bases). Sequences were obtained from PBMCs or a T cell subset sorted from them (not recorded which). This TCR came from an adult woman who had mild COVID-19 (a few samples of this study predate the infection). Cell type and time point are not known. The CDR3 nucleotides are TGCAGTGCTAGAGGGGGGGACCTCCCTGGCACAGATACGCAGTATTTT. The encoded protein is CSARGGDLPGTDTQYF.